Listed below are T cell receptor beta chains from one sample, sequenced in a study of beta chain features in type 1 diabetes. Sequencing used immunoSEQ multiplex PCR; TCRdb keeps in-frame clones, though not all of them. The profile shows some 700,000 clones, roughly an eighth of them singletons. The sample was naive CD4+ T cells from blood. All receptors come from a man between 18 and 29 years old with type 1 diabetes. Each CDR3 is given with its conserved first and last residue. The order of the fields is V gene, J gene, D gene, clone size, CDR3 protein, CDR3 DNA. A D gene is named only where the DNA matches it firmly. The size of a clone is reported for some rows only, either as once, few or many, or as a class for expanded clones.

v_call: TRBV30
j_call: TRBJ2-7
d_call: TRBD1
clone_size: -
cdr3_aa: CAWSRRTGAEQYF
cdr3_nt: TGTGCCTGGAGCCGAAGGACAGGGGCCGAGCAGTACTTC

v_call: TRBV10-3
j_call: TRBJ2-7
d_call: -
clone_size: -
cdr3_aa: CAIGSGSGEQYF
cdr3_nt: TGTGCCATCGGATCGGGGTCGGGCGAGCAGTACTTC

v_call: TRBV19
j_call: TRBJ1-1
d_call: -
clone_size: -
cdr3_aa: CASSIRTGPNTEAFF
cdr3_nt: TGTGCCAGTAGTATACGGACGGGCCCGAACACTGAAGCTTTCTTT

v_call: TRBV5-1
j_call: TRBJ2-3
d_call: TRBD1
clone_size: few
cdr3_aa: CASRSGQGKDTQYF
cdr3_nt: TGCGCCAGCAGATCGGGACAGGGGAAAGATACGCAGTATTTT

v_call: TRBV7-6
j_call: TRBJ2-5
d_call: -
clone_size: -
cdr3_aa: CASSRGQQETQYF
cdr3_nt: TGTGCCAGCAGCCGGGGACAACAAGAGACCCAGTACTTC

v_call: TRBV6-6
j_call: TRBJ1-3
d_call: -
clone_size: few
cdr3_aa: CASSPPGDATRNTIYF
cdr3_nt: TGTGCCAGCAGTCCCCCCGGGGACGCAACTAGAAACACCATATATTTT

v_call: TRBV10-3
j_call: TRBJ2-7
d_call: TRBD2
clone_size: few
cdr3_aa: CAISESPLAGEGYEQYF
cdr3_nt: TGTGCCATCAGTGAGTCTCCGCTAGCGGGGGAGGGCTACGAGCAGTACTTC

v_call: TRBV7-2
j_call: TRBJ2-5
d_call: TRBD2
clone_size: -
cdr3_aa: CASSRGTSSEQETQYF
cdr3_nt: TGTGCCAGCAGCCGTGGGACTAGCAGCGAACAAGAGACCCAGTACTTC

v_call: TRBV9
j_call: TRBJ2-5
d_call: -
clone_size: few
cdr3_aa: CASSGQGEGQETQYF
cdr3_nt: TGTGCCAGCAGCGGCCAGGGGGAGGGGCAAGAGACCCAGTACTTC

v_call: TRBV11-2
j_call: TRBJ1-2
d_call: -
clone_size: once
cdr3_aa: CASSLDGYGGYTF
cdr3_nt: TGTGCCAGCAGCTTAGATGGGTACGGTGGCTACACCTTC

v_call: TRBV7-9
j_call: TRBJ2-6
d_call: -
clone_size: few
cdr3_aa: CASSLAYSGANVLTF
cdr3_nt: TGTGCCAGCAGCTTAGCGTACTCTGGGGCCAACGTCCTGACTTTC

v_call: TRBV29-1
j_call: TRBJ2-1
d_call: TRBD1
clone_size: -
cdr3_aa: CSARALAGGNNEQFF
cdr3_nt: TGCAGCGCCCGGGCGCTCGCAGGGGGTAACAATGAGCAGTTCTTC

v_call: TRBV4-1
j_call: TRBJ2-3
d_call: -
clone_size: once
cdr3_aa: CASSQVGGGPDTQYF
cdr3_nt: TGCGCCAGCAGCCAAGTTGGGGGGGGCCCAGATACGCAGTATTTT

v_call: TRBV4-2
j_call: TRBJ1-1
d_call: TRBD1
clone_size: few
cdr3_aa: CASSQYRTGNTEAFF
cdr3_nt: TGTGCCAGCAGCCAATATAGGACAGGGAACACTGAAGCTTTCTTT

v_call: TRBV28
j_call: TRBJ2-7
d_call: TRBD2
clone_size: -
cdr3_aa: CASSPPPGGYEQYF
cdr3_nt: TGTGCCAGCAGCCCTCCCCCGGGGGGCTACGAGCAGTACTTC

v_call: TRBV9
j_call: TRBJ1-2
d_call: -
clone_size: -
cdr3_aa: CASSVVLSYGYTF
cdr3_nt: TGTGCCAGCAGCGTAGTGTTGAGCTATGGCTACACCTTC

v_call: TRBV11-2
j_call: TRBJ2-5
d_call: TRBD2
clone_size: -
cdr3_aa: CASSSFGGGYQETQYF
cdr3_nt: TGTGCCAGCAGCTCTTTTGGCGGGGGATACCAAGAGACCCAGTACTTC

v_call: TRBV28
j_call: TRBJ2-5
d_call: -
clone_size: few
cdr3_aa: CASSQSTGLETQYF
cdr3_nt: TGTGCCAGCAGTCAATCAACAGGGCTGGAGACCCAGTACTTC

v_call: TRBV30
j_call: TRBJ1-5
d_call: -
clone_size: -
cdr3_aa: CAWSVGRLNQPQHF
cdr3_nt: TGTGCCTGGAGTGTTGGACGGCTCAATCAGCCCCAGCATTTT

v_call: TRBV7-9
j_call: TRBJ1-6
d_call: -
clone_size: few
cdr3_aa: CASSGPTVNSPLHF
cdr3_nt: TGTGCCAGCAGCGGCCCCACGGTAAATTCACCCCTCCACTTT

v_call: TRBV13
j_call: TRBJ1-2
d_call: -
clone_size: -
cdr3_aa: CASKGTAYGYTF
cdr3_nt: TGTGCCAGCAAAGGGACGGCCTATGGCTACACCTTC

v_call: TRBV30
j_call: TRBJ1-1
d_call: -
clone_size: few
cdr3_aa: CAWSRPPGTEAFF
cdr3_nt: TGTGCCTGGAGCCGACCCCCCGGGACGGAAGCTTTCTTT

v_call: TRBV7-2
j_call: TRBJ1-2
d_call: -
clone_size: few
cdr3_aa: CASSLEAQTGGYTF
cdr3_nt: TGTGCCAGCAGCTTAGAGGCTCAAACCGGTGGCTACACCTTC

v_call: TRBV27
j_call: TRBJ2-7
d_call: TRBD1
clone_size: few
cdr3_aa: CASRPGTGIHYEQYF
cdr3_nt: TGTGCCAGCCGACCCGGGACAGGGATTCATTACGAGCAGTACTTC